The 7 T cell receptor beta chains given below trace back to one sample, sequenced in a study of blood T cell repertoires in COVID-19. Sequenced by immunoSEQ multiplex PCR; TCRdb stores in-frame clones only, minus some. The sample yields approximately 240,000 clones, 80% to 90% seen once. The sequenced sample consisted of peripheral blood. These receptors came from a woman between 40 and 55 years old who had recovered from COVID-19.

This chain links TRBV18 with TRBJ2-3, with 8 positions matching TRBD1. The germline CDR1 and CDR2 sequences are KGHSH and LQKENI. The CDR3 is made up of 14 amino acids. V shed 6 bases, J shed 8 bases, and the junction held 10 bases outside the gene matches. CDR3 bases: TGTGCCAGCTCCCCTCCGGGACAGGCCACTACGCAGTATTTT. Translating gives CASSPPGQATTQYF.

The chain carries TRBV6-2 or TRBV6-3 and TRBJ2-1, with 8 positions matching TRBD2. Germline V CDR1 and CDR2: MNHEY, SVGEGT. Germline trimming cut 0 bases from V and 2 bases from J; bases unmatched to any gene: 9. This CDR3 has 18 amino acids. The CDR3 spells CASSYSMSGGPTYNEQFF. The CDR3 DNA reads TGTGCCAGCAGTTACTCGATGAGCGGGGGCCCTACCTACAATGAGCAGTTCTTC.

This clone has just one count. This chain uses TRBV29-1 with TRBJ1-2; D is possibly TRBD1 (5 bases). The length of the CDR3 is 12 residues. The germline V gene has CDR1 SQVTM and CDR2 ANQGSEA. V was cut by 3 bases and J by 5 bases, with 10 bases left in between. The CDR3 DNA reads as TGCAGCGTTGATCCAGGGCATTATGGCTACACCTTC. It encodes CSVDPGHYGYTF.

The CDR3 DNA is TGTGCCAGTAGTCCCCCGTGGGCCGACGCCTACGAGCAGTACTTC. Its protein product is CASSPPWADAYEQYF. The chain carries TRBV19 and TRBJ2-7, with D hard to call. The germline CDR1 and CDR2 sequences are LNHDA and SQIVND (reference sequence). CDR3 length: 15 residues. V lost 5 bases, J lost 2 bases, and 16 bases lay in between.

The rearrangement joins TRBV29-1 to TRBJ2-1, with D possibly TRBD1 on 6 matching bases. This CDR3 comprises 12 residues. V shed 8 bases and J shed 4 bases, with 12 bases lying between them. The germline gives CDR1 SQVTM, CDR2 ANQGSEA. The CDR3 DNA reads TGCAGCATTTACAGGGTTTACAATGAGCAGTTCTTC. It encodes CSIYRVYNEQFF.

The V call is TRBV25-1, the J call TRBJ1-2, with 7 bases identical to TRBD1. The V and J ends lost 6 bases and 6 bases, in that order; junction bases with no gene match: 10. Per the germline V gene, CDR1 is MGHDK and CDR2 is SYGVNS. The CDR3 runs 14 residues. This CDR3 reads CASSLLGGADGYTF. CDR3 DNA sequence: TGTGCCAGCAGCCTCTTAGGGGGCGCGGATGGCTACACCTTC.

This chain uses TRBV5-1 with TRBJ1-1; D is perhaps TRBD1 (5 bases). The CDR3 totals 16 residues. Trimming stripped 5 bases from V and 3 bases from J, with 20 bases between. Per germline, CDR1 SGHRS and CDR2 YFSETQ. In DNA form, the CDR3 reads TGCGCCAGCAGTATGGGGTCGGGGGGACCCGACACTGAAGCTTTCTTT. Amino acids: CASSMGSGGPDTEAFF.